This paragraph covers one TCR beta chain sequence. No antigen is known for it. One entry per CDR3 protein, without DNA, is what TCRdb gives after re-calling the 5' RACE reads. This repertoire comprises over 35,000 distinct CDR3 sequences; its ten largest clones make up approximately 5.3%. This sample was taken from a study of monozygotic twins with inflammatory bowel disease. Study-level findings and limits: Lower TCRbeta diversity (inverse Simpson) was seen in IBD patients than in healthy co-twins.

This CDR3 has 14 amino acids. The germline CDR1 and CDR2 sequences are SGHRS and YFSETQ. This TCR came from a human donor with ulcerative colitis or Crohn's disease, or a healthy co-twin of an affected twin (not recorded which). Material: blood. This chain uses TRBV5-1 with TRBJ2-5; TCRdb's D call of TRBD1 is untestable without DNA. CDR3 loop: CASRTGTLGETQYF.